This T cell receptor beta chain was captured in a study of T cell responses to AZD1222 COVID-19 vaccine. Between the trimmed V and J ends, which lost 8 bases and 4 bases, there was a span of 9 bases. This CDR3 has 12 amino acids. Germline values: CDR1 SGHTA, CDR2 FQGNSA. Study findings and constraints: Two AZD1222 doses significantly raised spike-specific TCR breadth and depth over controls.

Some clones are missing from TCRdb's copy, which holds only in-frame ones; the method was immunoSEQ multiplex PCR. Here the sample spans roughly 150,000 clones, about 90% being singletons. Details on this clone: Its specificity is unknown.

The sequencing used peripheral blood, collected 28 days after the second AZD1222 dose. V usage is TRBV7-2 and J usage is TRBJ1-3; no clear D gene. The TCR was taken from an adult who received the AZD1222 COVID-19 vaccine. CDR3 in DNA: TGTGCCAGCGCGGGATCGGGAAACACCATATATTTT. Translating gives CASAGSGNTIYF.